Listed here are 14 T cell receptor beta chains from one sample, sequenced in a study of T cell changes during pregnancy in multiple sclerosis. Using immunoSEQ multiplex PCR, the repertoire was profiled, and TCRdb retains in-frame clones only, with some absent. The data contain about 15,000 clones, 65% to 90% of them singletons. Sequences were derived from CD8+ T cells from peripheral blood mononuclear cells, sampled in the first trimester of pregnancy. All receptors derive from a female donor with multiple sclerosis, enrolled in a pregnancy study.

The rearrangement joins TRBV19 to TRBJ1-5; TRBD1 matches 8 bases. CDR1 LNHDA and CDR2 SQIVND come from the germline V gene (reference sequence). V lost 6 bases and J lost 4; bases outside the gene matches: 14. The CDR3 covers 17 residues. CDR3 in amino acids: CASSPEETGEWNQPQHF. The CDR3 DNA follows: TGTGCCAGTAGCCCCGAGGAGACAGGGGAATGGAATCAGCCCCAGCATTTT.

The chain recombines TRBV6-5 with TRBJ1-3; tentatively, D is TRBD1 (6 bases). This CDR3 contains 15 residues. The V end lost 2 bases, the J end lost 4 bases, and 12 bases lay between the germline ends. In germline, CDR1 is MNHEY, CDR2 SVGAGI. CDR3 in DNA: TGTGCCAGCAGTTACGGCAGGGGCCTGGGAAACACCATATATTTT. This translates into CASSYGRGLGNTIYF.

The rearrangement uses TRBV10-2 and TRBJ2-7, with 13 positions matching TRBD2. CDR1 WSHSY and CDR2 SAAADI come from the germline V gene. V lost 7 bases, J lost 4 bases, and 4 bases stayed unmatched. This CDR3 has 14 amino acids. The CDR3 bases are TGCGCCAGCACCGGGACTAGCGGGGCTTACGAGCAGTACTTC. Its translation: CASTGTSGAYEQYF.

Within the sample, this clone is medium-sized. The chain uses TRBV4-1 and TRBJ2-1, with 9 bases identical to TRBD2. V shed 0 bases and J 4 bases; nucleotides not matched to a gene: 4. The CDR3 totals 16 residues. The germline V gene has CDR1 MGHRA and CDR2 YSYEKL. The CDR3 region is CASSQEGTSSYNEQFF. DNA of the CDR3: TGCGCCAGCAGCCAAGAAGGGACTAGCTCATACAATGAGCAGTTCTTC.

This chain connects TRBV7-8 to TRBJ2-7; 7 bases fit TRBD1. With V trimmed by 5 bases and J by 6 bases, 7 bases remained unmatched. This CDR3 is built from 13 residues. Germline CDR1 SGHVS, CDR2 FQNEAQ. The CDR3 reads CASSATTGSEQYF. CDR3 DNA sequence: TGTGCCAGCAGCGCGACGACAGGGTCCGAGCAGTACTTC.

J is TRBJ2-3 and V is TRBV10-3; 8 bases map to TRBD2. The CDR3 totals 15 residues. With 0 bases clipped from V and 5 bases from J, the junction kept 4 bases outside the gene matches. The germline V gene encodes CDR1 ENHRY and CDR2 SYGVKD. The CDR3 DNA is TGTGCCATCAGTGAGTCGAGCGGGAGAGGAGATACGCAGTATTTT. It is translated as CAISESSGRGDTQYF.

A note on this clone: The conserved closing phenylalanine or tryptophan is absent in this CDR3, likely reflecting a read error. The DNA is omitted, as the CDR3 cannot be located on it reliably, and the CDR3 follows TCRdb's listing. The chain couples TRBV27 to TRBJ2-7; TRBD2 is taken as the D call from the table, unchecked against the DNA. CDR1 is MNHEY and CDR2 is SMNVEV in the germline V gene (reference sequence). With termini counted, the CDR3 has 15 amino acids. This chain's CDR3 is CASSSSTSGRLEQYL.

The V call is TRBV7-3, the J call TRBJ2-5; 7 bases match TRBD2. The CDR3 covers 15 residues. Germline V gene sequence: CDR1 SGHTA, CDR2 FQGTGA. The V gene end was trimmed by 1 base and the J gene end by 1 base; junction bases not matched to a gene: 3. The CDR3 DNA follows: TGTGCCAGCAGCTTAAATGGGGGGGTCCAAGAGACCCAGTACTTC. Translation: CASSLNGGVQETQYF. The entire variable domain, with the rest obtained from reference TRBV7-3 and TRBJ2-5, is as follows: GAGVSQTPSNKVTEKGKYVELRCDPISGHTALYWYRQSLGQGPEFLIYFQGTGAADDSGLPNDRFFAVRPEGSVSTLKIQRTERGDSAVYLCASSLNGGVQETQYFGPGTRLLVL.

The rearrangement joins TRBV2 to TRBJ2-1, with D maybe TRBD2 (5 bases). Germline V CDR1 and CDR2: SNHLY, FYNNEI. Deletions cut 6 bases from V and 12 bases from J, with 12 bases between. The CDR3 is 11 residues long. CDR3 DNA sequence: TGTGCCAGCAGAGGGAGCAGATCGCAGTTCTTC. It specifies CASRGSRSQFF. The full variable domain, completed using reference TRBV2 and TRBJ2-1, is EPEVTQTPSHQVTQMGQEVILRCVPISNHLYFYWYRQILGQKVEFLVSFYNNEISEKSEIFDDQFSVERPDGSNFTLKIRSTKLEDSAMYFCASRGSRSQFFGPGTRLTVL.

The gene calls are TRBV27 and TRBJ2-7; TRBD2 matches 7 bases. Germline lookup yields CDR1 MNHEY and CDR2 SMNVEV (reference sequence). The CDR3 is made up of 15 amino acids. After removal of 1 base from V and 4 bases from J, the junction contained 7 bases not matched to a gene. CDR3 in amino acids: CASSLYSGGVYEQYF. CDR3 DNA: TGTGCCAGCAGTTTATACTCGGGAGGAGTATACGAGCAGTACTTC.

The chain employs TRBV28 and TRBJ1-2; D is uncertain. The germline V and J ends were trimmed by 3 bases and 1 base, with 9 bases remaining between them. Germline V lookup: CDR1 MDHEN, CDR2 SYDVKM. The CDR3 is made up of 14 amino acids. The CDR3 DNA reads TGTGCCAGCAGTTTCGGACTTTTTAACTATGGCTACACCTTC. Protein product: CASSFGLFNYGYTF.

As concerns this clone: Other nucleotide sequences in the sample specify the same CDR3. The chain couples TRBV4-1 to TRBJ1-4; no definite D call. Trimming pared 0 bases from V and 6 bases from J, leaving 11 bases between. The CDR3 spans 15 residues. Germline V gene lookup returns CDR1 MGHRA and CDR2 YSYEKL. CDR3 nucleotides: TGCGCCAGCAGCCAAGATTCCGGTCTAGATGAAAAACTGTTTTTT. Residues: CASSQDSGLDEKLFF.

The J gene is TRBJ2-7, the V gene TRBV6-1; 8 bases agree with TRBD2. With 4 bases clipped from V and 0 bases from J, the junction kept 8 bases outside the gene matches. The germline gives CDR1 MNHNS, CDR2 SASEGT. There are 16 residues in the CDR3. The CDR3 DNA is TGTGCCAGCAGTGTCTTTTTAGCGGGGAGCTCCTACGAGCAGTACTTC. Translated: CASSVFLAGSSYEQYF.

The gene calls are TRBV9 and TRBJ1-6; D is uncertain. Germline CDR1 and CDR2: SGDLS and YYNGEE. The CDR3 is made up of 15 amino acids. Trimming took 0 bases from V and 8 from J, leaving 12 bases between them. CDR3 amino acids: CASSVDGLDDSPLHF. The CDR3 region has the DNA TGTGCCAGCAGCGTAGATGGCCTCGATGATTCACCCCTCCACTTT.